This is a list of T cell receptor beta chains from one sample in a study of blood T cell repertoires in COVID-19. Method: immunoSEQ multiplex PCR; TCRdb's copy keeps in-frame clones and lacks some. Of some 99,000 clones in the sample, about nine tenths are singletons; the top ten hold around 1.1%. Sequenced: peripheral blood. All receptors derive from a human donor in a cohort sampled during active COVID-19. Each CDR3 is given with its conserved first and last residue. A D gene is named only where the DNA matches it firmly. Where a row states a size, it is once, few, many or the class of an expanded clone; other rows omit it.

j_call v_call cdr3_length clone_size d_call cdr3_nt cdr3_aa
TRBJ2-7 TRBV29-1 12 NA TRBD1 TGCAGCGTTGTGGACAGGGTTGGCGAGCAGTACTTC CSVVDRVGEQYF
TRBJ1-4 TRBV5-4 15 NA NA TGTGCCAGCAGCTGGCAACAGGGTAGCGAAGAAAAACTGTTTTTT CASSWQQGSEEKLFF
TRBJ2-7 TRBV5-4 12 NA NA TGTGCCAGCAGCTTGGGAACGGACTTCCAGTACTTC CASSLGTDFQYF
TRBJ2-7 TRBV6-5 14 NA TRBD2 TGTGCCAGCAGCCTCCCTCTAGCGGGAGATGGGCAGTACTTC CASSLPLAGDGQYF
TRBJ2-2 TRBV5-4 15 NA NA TGTGCCAGCAGCTTACCGCCCGGTGTAACCGGGGAGCTGTTTTTT CASSLPPGVTGELFF
TRBJ1-1 TRBV7-6 15 once NA TGTGCCAGCAGCTTAGGAGGGTTTGGTACAACTGAAGCTTTCTTT CASSLGGFGTTEAFF
TRBJ1-1 TRBV12-3/TRBV12-4 13 NA NA TGTGCCAGCAGTTTATCGCGACAGACCATGGCTTTCTTT CASSLSRQTMAFF
TRBJ1-1 TRBV11-3 11 NA NA TGTGCCAGCTCTCGCGGCCCTGAAGCTTTCTTT CASSRGPEAFF
TRBJ2-5 TRBV18 12 NA NA TGTGCCAGCTCACCGTTCGAAGAGACCCAGTACTTC CASSPFEETQYF
TRBJ2-7 TRBV5-1 14 NA NA TGCGCCAGCAGCGTGTTGGACAGCGCCTACGAGCAGTACTTC CASSVLDSAYEQYF
TRBJ2-2 TRBV27 15 once NA TGTGCCAGCAGTTCCCCCTCCGTGGGAGCCCGGGAGCTGTTTTTT CASSSPSVGARELFF
TRBJ1-4 TRBV5-5 15 NA TRBD1 TGTGCCAGCAGCGAGACAGGGGACAGTAATGAAAAACTGTTTTTT CASSETGDSNEKLFF
TRBJ2-3 TRBV19 15 NA TRBD2 TGTGCCAGCCTGGATAAGGCTAGCGGTACTGGGACGCAGTATTTT CASLDKASGTGTQYF
TRBJ1-3 TRBV9 16 few NA TGTGCCAGCAGCGCCTCACAGATGAGCTCTGGAAACACCATATATTTT CASSASQMSSGNTIYF
TRBJ2-2 TRBV27 14 NA NA TGTGCCAGCAGTCAGGCAGGGGTGGGCGGGGAGCTGTTTTTT CASSQAGVGGELFF
TRBJ1-6 TRBV19 16 NA TRBD1 TGTGCCAGTAGTACGATGGGGGACAGGTCTAATTCACCCCTCCACTTT CASSTMGDRSNSPLHF
TRBJ1-6 TRBV19 16 NA NA TGTGCCAGTAGTGTTGCTGAGCGGGCTTATAATTCACCCCTCCACTTT CASSVAERAYNSPLHF
TRBJ2-3 TRBV9 15 NA TRBD2 TGTGCCAGCAGCGTAGCAGCGGGGAGTGCAGATACGCAGTATTTT CASSVAAGSADTQYF
TRBJ2-3 TRBV6-2/TRBV6-3 11 NA NA TGTGCCAGCAGTTCAAGGGGTACGCAGTATTTT CASSSRGTQYF
TRBJ1-3 TRBV5-1 15 NA NA TGCGCCAGCAGCTTGGTCGGGGGAAGTGGAAACACCATATATTTT CASSLVGGSGNTIYF